The clone carrying this T cell receptor (beta chain) was recorded many times. Its matching antigen is unknown. The size of this beta chain means little, since it is a stray read in a library made for alpha chains. The data derive from a study of spatial heterogeneity in lung cancer. Whole-study results and caveats: Expanded intratumoral alpha and beta TCR counts tracked tumor mutation counts.

The time point: sample taken at primary tumor resection. The donor population consisted of under 75 patients with untreated, early-stage non-small cell lung cancer. From tumor, nontumor lung or frozen PBMC, whole RNA was taken unsorted for sequencing. V was shortened by 0 bases and J by 5 bases, with 10 bases between the two germline ends. In germline, CDR1 is LNHNV, CDR2 YYDKDF (reference sequence). This CDR3 is built from 15 residues. TCR cDNA molecules were tagged individually, and each one carried a unique molecular identifier. Each CDR3 protein gets one entry after TCRdb re-called the 5' RACE reads with MiXCR. The repertoire holds 9,500 or so distinct CDR3 sequences, with around 10% as singletons.

The sequenced sample was lung tumor tissue, obtained at surgery. The sequence derives from a male donor with early-stage non-small cell lung cancer. The chain uses TRBV15 and TRBJ2-2; D not resolved. The CDR3 sequence is CATSRELTLTGELFF. For the CDR3, the DNA is TGTGCCACCAGCAGAGAATTGACACTTACCGGGGAGCTGTTTTTT. Using reference TRBV15 and TRBJ2-2 for the parts outside the CDR3, the full variable domain is DAMVIQNPRYQVTQFGKPVTLSCSQTLNHNVMYWYQQKSSQAPKLLFHYYDKDFNNEADTPDNFQSRRPNTSFCFLDIRSPGLGDTAMYLCATSRELTLTGELFFGEGSRLTVL.